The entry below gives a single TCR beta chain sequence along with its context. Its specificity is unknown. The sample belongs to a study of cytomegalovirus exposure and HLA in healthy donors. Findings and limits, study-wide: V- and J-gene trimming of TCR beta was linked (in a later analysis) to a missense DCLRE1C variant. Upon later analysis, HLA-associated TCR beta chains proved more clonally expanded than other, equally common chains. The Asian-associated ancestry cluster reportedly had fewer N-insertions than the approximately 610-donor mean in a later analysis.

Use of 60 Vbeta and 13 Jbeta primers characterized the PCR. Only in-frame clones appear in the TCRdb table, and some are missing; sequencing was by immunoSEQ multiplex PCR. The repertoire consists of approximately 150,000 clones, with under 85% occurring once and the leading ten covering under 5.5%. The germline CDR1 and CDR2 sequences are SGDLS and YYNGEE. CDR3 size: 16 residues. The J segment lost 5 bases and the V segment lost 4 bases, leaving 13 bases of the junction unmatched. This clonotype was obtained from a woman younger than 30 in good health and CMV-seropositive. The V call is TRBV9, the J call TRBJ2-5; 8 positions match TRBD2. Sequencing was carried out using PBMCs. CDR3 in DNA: TGTGCCAGCAGCCCTTCTCCTCCGGGGGGGTGGGAGACCCAGTACTTC. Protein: CASSPSPPGGWETQYF.